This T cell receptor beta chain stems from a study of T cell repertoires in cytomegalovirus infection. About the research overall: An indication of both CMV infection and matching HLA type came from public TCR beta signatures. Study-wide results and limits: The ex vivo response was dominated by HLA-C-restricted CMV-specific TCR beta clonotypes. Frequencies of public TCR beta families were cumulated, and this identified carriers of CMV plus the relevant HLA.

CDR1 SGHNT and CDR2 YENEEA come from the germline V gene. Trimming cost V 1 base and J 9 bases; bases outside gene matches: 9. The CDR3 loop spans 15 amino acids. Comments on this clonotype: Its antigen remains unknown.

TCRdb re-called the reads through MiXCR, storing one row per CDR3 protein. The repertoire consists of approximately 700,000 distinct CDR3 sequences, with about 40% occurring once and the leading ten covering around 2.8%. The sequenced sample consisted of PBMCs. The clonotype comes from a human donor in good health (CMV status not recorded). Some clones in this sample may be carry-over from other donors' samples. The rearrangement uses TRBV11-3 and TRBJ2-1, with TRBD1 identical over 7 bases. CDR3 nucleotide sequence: TGTGCCAGCAGCTTAGTTTCACAGGGGTTTAGTGAGCAGTTCTTC. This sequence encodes CASSLVSQGFSEQFF.